Sequencing of this T cell receptor (beta chain) was carried out in a study of neurological immune-mediated disorders. The sample holds many counts of this clonotype. Looked up from germline, CDR1 is SGHTA and CDR2 is FQGNSA. The ends were cut back, 1 base at V and 8 bases at J, with 11 bases in the middle. The CDR3 runs to 13 residues. TCRdb reprocessed the 5' RACE reads with MiXCR, giving one entry per CDR3 protein. The table has roughly 50,000 distinct CDR3 sequences, 16% seen once. The TCR comes from a man aged 55 to 69 in good health. The chain links TRBV7-2 to TRBJ2-5, with D hard to call. The material sequenced was PBMCs. CDR3 bases: TGTGCCAGCAGCTTAGATGCGGAGAGAACCCAGTACTTC. It encodes CASSLDAERTQYF.